A selection of T cell receptor beta chains follows, all from one sample in a study of OX40 agonist ivuxolimab in advanced cancers. Only in-frame clones appear in the TCRdb table, and some are missing; sequencing was by immunoSEQ multiplex PCR. Of under 20,000 clones in the sample, around 83% were seen once. The sample in question was CD4+ or CD8+ T cells sorted from blood, obtained in a trial of the OX40 agonist ivuxolimab. These receptors all stem from an adult with an advanced solid tumor such as melanoma, head and neck, liver or kidney cancer. Each CDR3 is given with its conserved first and last residue. The D gene is left open where the match is weak. Clone size, where shown, is once, few, many, or a class for clones that have expanded.

NA,TRBV19,TRBJ1-2,NA,TGTGCCAGTAGTATTCCCCTGGGCTATGGCTACACCTTC,CASSIPLGYGYTF
TRBD2,TRBV9,TRBJ2-5,few,TGTGCCAGCAGCTTAAGAGCGGGAGAGGGGATGGAGACCCAGTACTTC,CASSLRAGEGMETQYF
NA,TRBV6-6,TRBJ1-1,few,TGTGCCAGCAGTTTGACAGCTAACACTGAAGCTTTCTTT,CASSLTANTEAFF
TRBD1,TRBV5-1,TRBJ1-2,NA,TGCGCCAGCAGCCAGGGACAGGGGGTAGGCTATGGCTACACCTTC,CASSQGQGVGYGYTF
NA,TRBV2,TRBJ1-2,NA,TGTGCCAGCAGTGATCTGGCGCTTAACTATGGCTACACCTTC,CASSDLALNYGYTF
NA,TRBV28,TRBJ2-3,NA,TGTGCCAGCAGTTCCCCCCCCGCAGATACGCAGTATTTT,CASSSPPADTQYF
NA,TRBV7-2,TRBJ1-1,NA,TGTGCCAGCAGCCCTAGACAGGCTGGGGGCACTGAAGCTTTCTTT,CASSPRQAGGTEAFF
NA,TRBV7-8,TRBJ2-2,NA,TGTGCCAGCAGCCCCACGAACACCGGGGAGCTGTTTTTT,CASSPTNTGELFF
NA,TRBV5-1,TRBJ2-7,NA,TGCGCCAGCAGCCCGGACCCCGGGGGCTCCTACGAGCAGTACTTC,CASSPDPGGSYEQYF
TRBD2,TRBV2,TRBJ2-1,NA,TGTGCCAGCAGTCCCACTAGCGGGACCTACAATGAGCAGTTCTTC,CASSPTSGTYNEQFF
NA,TRBV19,TRBJ1-5,NA,TGTGCCAGTAGTAAACTCCTCCTGGATCAGCCCCAGCATTTT,CASSKLLLDQPQHF
NA,TRBV4-3,TRBJ1-1,NA,TGCGCCAGCAGCCAAGAATGGGGGGAGACCACTGAAGCTTTCTTT,CASSQEWGETTEAFF
TRBD2,TRBV2,TRBJ2-1,NA,TGTGCCAGCAGTGAAATGCCTAGCGGGAGGAATGAGCAGTTCTTC,CASSEMPSGRNEQFF
TRBD1,TRBV7-8,TRBJ1-2,NA,TGTGCCAGCAGCTTAGGGCCGGGACAGGGAGTAGATGGCTACACCTTC,CASSLGPGQGVDGYTF
NA,TRBV15,TRBJ1-2,NA,TGTGCCACCAGCAGAGATCGGTCCCAGGGCTACACCTTC,CATSRDRSQGYTF
NA,TRBV25-1,TRBJ1-2,NA,TGTGCCAGCAGGGCGGGCCCAATGGGCTACACCTTC,CASRAGPMGYTF
TRBD1,TRBV6-1,TRBJ1-1,NA,TGTGCCAGCAGGGGGGACAGGCAGAACACTGAAGCTTTCTTT,CASRGDRQNTEAFF
NA,TRBV2,TRBJ1-3,NA,TGTGCCAGCAGGGGGGAAGGGGCTGGAAACACCATATATTTT,CASRGEGAGNTIYF
NA,TRBV7-9,TRBJ2-3,NA,TGTGCCAGCAGCCGACAGGGCACAGATACGCAGTATTTT,CASSRQGTDTQYF
NA,TRBV5-4,TRBJ2-7,NA,TGTGCCAGCAGCTTGGGTCATGGGGCTAACGAGCAGTACTTC,CASSLGHGANEQYF
NA,TRBV28,TRBJ2-1,few,TGTGCCAGCAGCCTCGGACCCTACAATGAGCAGTTCTTC,CASSLGPYNEQFF
NA,TRBV5-4,TRBJ2-7,NA,TGTGCCAGCAGCCTACCAAACCTGAACGAGCAGTACTTC,CASSLPNLNEQYF
TRBD1,TRBV11-3,TRBJ2-3,NA,TGTGCCAGCAGCCAGGGGGGCACAGATACGCAGTATTTT,CASSQGGTDTQYF
TRBD1,TRBV5-1,TRBJ2-3,NA,TGCGCCAGCAGCCCGTCAGGGGGACATACGCAGTATTTT,CASSPSGGHTQYF
TRBD2,TRBV19,TRBJ2-7,NA,TGTGCCAGTAGGTCTGGCGGGAGTACCTACGAGCAGTACTTC,CASRSGGSTYEQYF
NA,TRBV27,TRBJ1-1,few,TGTGCCAGCAGAACCGGGCGCACTGAAGCTTTCTTT,CASRTGRTEAFF
NA,TRBV7-9,TRBJ1-1,NA,TGTGCCAGCAGCTTATTACAGGGAGTAACTGAAGCTTTCTTT,CASSLLQGVTEAFF
NA,TRBV6-4,TRBJ1-5,NA,TGTGCCAGCAGTGACCCCCTGCTTAACAGGGTTCAGCCCCAGCATTTT,CASSDPLLNRVQPQHF
NA,TRBV28,TRBJ1-1,few,TGTGCCAGCAGTTCCCCTAACACTGAAGCTTTCTTT,CASSSPNTEAFF
TRBD2,TRBV7-7,TRBJ2-5,NA,TGTGCTAGCAGCTTAGGCGGGGGGGCCGGAGAGACCCAGTACTTC,CASSLGGGAGETQYF
NA,TRBV27,TRBJ2-2,once,TGTGCCAGCAGAGGGGCAGTTAGGGCCGGGGAGCTGTTTTTT,CASRGAVRAGELFF
NA,TRBV12-5,TRBJ2-1,NA,TGTGCTAGTGGTTTGGGGTTGGTCAATGAGCAGTTCTTC,CASGLGLVNEQFF
NA,TRBV28,TRBJ2-1,NA,TGTGCCAGCATCCACCCGGGGAGGAGGAATGAGCAGTTCTTC,CASIHPGRRNEQFF
TRBD1,TRBV19,TRBJ1-6,few,TGTGCCAGCGACCCGGGACAGGGGCGCCCCTTAGGGTCACCCCTCCACTTT,CASDPGQGRPLGSPLHF
NA,TRBV28,TRBJ1-6,once,TGTGCCCGCCACGTTGGGACACCCCTCCACTTT,CARHVGTPLHF
TRBD1,TRBV6-5,TRBJ1-5,NA,TGTGCCAGCAGAGAGACAGGGGTTCAGCCCCAGCATTTT,CASRETGVQPQHF
NA,TRBV28,TRBJ1-6,NA,TGTGCCACCCGTAGGTCCTATAATTCACCCCTCCACTTT,CATRRSYNSPLHF
NA,TRBV5-6,TRBJ2-7,NA,TGTGCCAGCAGCTTTTCGGCACCGGGGTTCAGGTACGAGCAGTACTTC,CASSFSAPGFRYEQYF
NA,TRBV29-1,TRBJ2-7,few,TGCAGCGTTCCCCTCGACTCCGGGAAAGTCCCCTACGAGCAGTACTTC,CSVPLDSGKVPYEQYF
NA,TRBV6-6,TRBJ1-5,NA,TGTGCCAGCAGTTTTGAGGGGCTAACAAATCAGCCCCAGCATTTT,CASSFEGLTNQPQHF
NA,TRBV6-5,TRBJ1-2,NA,TGTGCCAGCAGCCCCCAGGGAGGCTGGTATGGCTACACCTTC,CASSPQGGWYGYTF
NA,TRBV5-3,TRBJ2-1,NA,TGTGCCAGAAGCCGGGGACACTCCTACAATGAGCAGTTCTTC,CARSRGHSYNEQFF
NA,TRBV5-1,TRBJ2-4,NA,TGCGCCAGCAGCCCTGGTTTAGCGCCAAACATTCAGTACTTC,CASSPGLAPNIQYF
NA,TRBV21-1,TRBJ1-5,NA,TGTGCCAGCACCGAGGCCGGGACAGGGGGCTCTCAGCCCCAGCATTTT,CASTEAGTGGSQPQHF
TRBD2,TRBV5-8,TRBJ2-7,NA,TGTGCCAGCGAGGGGCGGGAGGGTCAGAGAGAGCAGTACTTC,CASEGREGQREQYF
NA,TRBV2,TRBJ2-1,NA,TGTGCCAGCCCAAGGGAGGGGGGTCGGTACAATGAGCAGTTCTTC,CASPREGGRYNEQFF
NA,TRBV19,TRBJ2-7,NA,TGTGCCAGTAGCTACCGGGACAACTACGAGCAGTACTTC,CASSYRDNYEQYF
TRBD1,TRBV6-5,TRBJ2-7,NA,TGTGCCAGCAGTTATGACAGGGGCTACGAGCAGTACTTC,CASSYDRGYEQYF
NA,TRBV5-1,TRBJ1-2,NA,TGCGCCAGCAGCTTGGGGGGACGGGACTATGGCTACACCTTC,CASSLGGRDYGYTF
NA,TRBV18,TRBJ2-5,once,TGTGCCAGCTCATCAAGCCAGACCGCGGAGACCCAGTACTTC,CASSSSQTAETQYF
NA,TRBV5-1,TRBJ2-2,NA,TGCGCCAGCAGCCTGGACAGTTGGGCAGAGGAGCTGTTTTTT,CASSLDSWAEELFF
TRBD2,TRBV4-1,TRBJ2-5,NA,TGCGCCAGCAGCCTTCTAGCGGGGGGAGAGTATGAGACCCAGTACTTC,CASSLLAGGEYETQYF
NA,TRBV2,TRBJ2-7,NA,TGTGCCAGCAGGCCGGGAGCCTACGAGCAGTACTTC,CASRPGAYEQYF
NA,TRBV21-1,TRBJ2-3,NA,TGTGCCAGCCACGGACTCCAGGGAGATACGCAGTATTTT,CASHGLQGDTQYF
NA,TRBV28,TRBJ1-4,once,TGTGCCTCTACATCAACTAATGAAAAACTGTTTTTT,CASTSTNEKLFF
NA,TRBV28,TRBJ1-1,once,TGTGCCAGCAGTTTATTTGGGAGTTTCGGGGCTGAAGCTTTCTTT,CASSLFGSFGAEAFF
NA,TRBV7-8,TRBJ2-7,once,TGTGCCAGCACCCCCTTCAGTGAGCAGTACTTC,CASTPFSEQYF
TRBD2,TRBV9,TRBJ2-1,NA,TGTGCCAGCAGCGTGAAGACTAGCGGGGCCAATGAGCAGTTCTTC,CASSVKTSGANEQFF
NA,TRBV7-9,TRBJ1-1,NA,TGTGCCAGCACCTTTTTCGAGGGGAGCGCTGAAGCTTTCTTT,CASTFFEGSAEAFF
NA,TRBV28,TRBJ2-3,NA,TGTGCCAGCAGCCGCACTTGGACAGATACGCAGTATTTT,CASSRTWTDTQYF